These T cell receptor beta chains were read from a single sample in a study of T cell repertoires in ileal Crohn's disease. Repertoires were generated with immunoSEQ multiplex PCR, while TCRdb's copy carries only in-frame clones and drops some. There are some 17,000 clones in the sample; 70% to 90% occur only once, and roughly 5.7% lies in the top ten. The source material was ileal tissue. These receptors were taken from an adult with Crohn's disease. Each CDR3 is given without its conserved first and last residue. Clone size appears in some rows only: once, few, many, or a class for an expanded clone.

>14|few|TRBV5-4
ASSLRLAVGGETQY
>13|.|TRBV5-1
ASSLGPTGGETQY
>13|.|TRBV19
ASSKGTVNTGELF
>13|.|TRBV30
AWSLPGTGRQPQH
>12|few|TRBV9
ASSRGGTTYEQY
>14|once|TRBV7-8
ASSSIGGSPVDTQY
>14|.|TRBV7-7
ASSSKPRGYGETQY
>11|.|TRBV25-1
ASNKQGDEPYT
>15|.|TRBV15
ATSRAAQRGRSYEQY
>12|.|TRBV5-1
ASSRGQGTDTQY
>13|.|TRBV5-1
ASSVLAGALDTQY
>15|once|TRBV28
ASSLEGGTPLKYGYT
>10|.|TRBV7-9
ASSRRTGEAF
>14|.|TRBV7-3
ASSLGLAGVGDTQY
>12|few|TRBV6-1
ASSEGWPIYEQY
>11|.|TRBV5-1
ASREQDNQPQH
>13|.|TRBV15
ATSSERRGYTEAF
>13|once|TRBV11-2
ASSPRQGINEKLF
>12|.|TRBV5-1
ASSFDRGIGELF
>13|once|TRBV5-1
ASSLEAGNTGELF
>11|.|TRBV7-3
ASSLMLAGEQF
>13|.|TRBV6-6
ASSYPGQGAHRAF
>11|.|TRBV29-1
SVVVWSAYEQY
>14|.|TRBV19
ASSRWRQYSNQPQH
>13|once|TRBV5-6
ASSSAGTGAYEQY
>12|once|TRBV5-1
ASSLHRSTDTQY
>12|.|TRBV2
ASSLGGVSGELF
>11|.|TRBV18
ASSGGVGTEAF
>13|.|TRBV5-1
ASSSPTGKAYGYT
>12|.|TRBV5-1
ASSLTGPVDEQF